This T cell receptor (beta chain) was observed in a study of T cells in localized non-small cell lung cancer. Study-level findings and limits: Elevated blood T cell density was associated with longer overall survival. Median 57 top-100 tumor clones were shared with paired adjacent lung.

Germline V gene lookup returns CDR1 SNHLY and CDR2 FYNNEI. The CDR3 covers 15 residues. The V gene lost 1 base and the J gene lost 3 bases, with 13 bases spanning the gap. As concerns this clone: The antigen is not known.

The repertoire was sequenced with immunoSEQ multiplex PCR; TCRdb's copy has only in-frame clones and lacks some. The sample has approximately 54,000 clones, 70% to 90% seen once; the top ten hold about 5%. V usage is TRBV2 and J usage is TRBJ2-7; D might be TRBD1 (5 bases). The source was peripheral blood, collected before any cancer treatment. The sequence was obtained from a woman aged 35-75 years with stage I lung adenocarcinoma. In nucleotides, the CDR3 is TGTGCCAGCAGTGAAGAAGGGGTGAGACGCTACGAGCAGTACTTC. Translation gives CASSEEGVRRYEQYF.